A selection of T cell receptor beta chains follows, all from one sample in a study of shared clonotypes between healthy human individuals. The protocol was immunoSEQ multiplex PCR, while the TCRdb copy is restricted to in-frame clones and leaves out a portion. Counted here are fewer than 1.4 million clones, around 82% occurring once; the ten biggest clones make up roughly 0.55%. The specimen was memory CD4+ T cells from PBMCs. These receptors all come from a man aged 18 to 35 in good health. Some clones in this sample may be carry-over from other donors' samples. The conserved cysteine and the conserved F or W are not part of the CDR3 here. The D gene is left open where the match is weak.

j_gene,d_gene,v_gene,CDR3aa
TRBJ2-1,-,TRBV18,ASSPEGYNEQF
TRBJ1-2,-,TRBV7-8,ASSAPEGANYGYT
TRBJ2-4,-,TRBV28,ASSPSHVRDLKNIQY
TRBJ2-7,-,TRBV7-8,ASSLAGGPYEQY
TRBJ1-5,TRBD1,TRBV28,ASSLGQGAGQPQH
TRBJ2-5,-,TRBV6-1,ASSAQGWQETQY
TRBJ2-3,-,TRBV6-5,ASTAKELTDTQY
TRBJ2-7,-,TRBV30,AWTLGYEQY
TRBJ1-3,-,TRBV7-9,ASSSWKGVSGNTIY
TRBJ2-4,TRBD2,TRBV10-1,ASSRQAGGAKNIQY
TRBJ2-7,-,TRBV4-3,ASSQDAGVEQY
TRBJ2-3,-,TRBV10-3,AISESGPTTGKYADTQY
TRBJ2-2,-,TRBV9,ASSVGGSYPGELF
TRBJ1-5,-,TRBV27,ASSWNQPQH
TRBJ2-1,-,TRBV6-6,ASSQHTRNEQF
TRBJ1-5,TRBD1,TRBV28,ASSLSKHRGGGNQPQH
TRBJ1-1,-,TRBV25-1,ASSDPGTFNTEAF
TRBJ2-1,-,TRBV30,ASTGGRLAVRNEQF
TRBJ2-1,-,TRBV18,ASSPPAGAGNEQF
TRBJ2-6,-,TRBV4-2,ASSRDPGGANVLT
TRBJ2-5,-,TRBV5-6,ASRRGKETQY
TRBJ1-2,TRBD1,TRBV11-2,ASSPQFRGRNYGYT
TRBJ1-1,TRBD1,TRBV4-3,ASSNRGSTEAF
TRBJ1-1,TRBD1,TRBV28,ASSSGGGLDTEAF
TRBJ1-5,-,TRBV7-2,ASSLNRNQGQPQH
TRBJ1-6,-,TRBV7-8,ASSLLVGSPLH
TRBJ2-1,TRBD1,TRBV5-1,ASSSEGANEQF
TRBJ1-1,-,TRBV10-3,AISESRQGNTEAF
TRBJ2-1,-,TRBV30,AWSTQWGVRNEQF
TRBJ1-2,-,TRBV30,AWSAGSDFYGYT
TRBJ2-1,-,TRBV7-3,ASSLGPRGNEQF
TRBJ2-3,-,TRBV11-3,ASSFTGGEEY
TRBJ2-1,TRBD2,TRBV7-2,ASSLVAGGPNEQF
TRBJ2-7,TRBD1,TRBV30,AWSVQGVYEQY
TRBJ1-4,TRBD1,TRBV5-1,ASSPGQGPYELF
TRBJ2-1,-,TRBV25-1,ASSEVHYNEQF
TRBJ2-7,-,TRBV7-2,ASSLKGGGVAEQY
TRBJ1-1,-,TRBV6-6,ASRGPWLNTEAF
TRBJ1-3,TRBD1,TRBV28,ASSSTGEGNTIY
TRBJ2-5,-,TRBV5-6,ASSWLRQETQY
TRBJ2-5,-,TRBV7-9,ASSQGAETQY
TRBJ2-3,TRBD2,TRBV25-1,AVRVAGVSGTQY
TRBJ1-5,-,TRBV6-5,ASSYSRNQPQH
TRBJ2-3,-,TRBV5-4,ASSQEWSTDTQY
TRBJ2-7,-,TRBV5-6,ASSTRLRTYEQY
TRBJ2-5,-,TRBV4-3,GPRPTTDVQETQY
TRBJ1-1,-,TRBV15,ATSRDPFRAEAF
TRBJ1-2,TRBD1,TRBV15,ATSRLPGQGAVYGYT
TRBJ1-1,-,TRBV5-1,ASSLISVPNTEAF
TRBJ2-3,-,TRBV5-1,ASSSSLGTDTQY
TRBJ2-3,TRBD2,TRBV7-2,ASSLWTSAAGDTQY
TRBJ1-2,-,TRBV10-2,ASSEGRTTSYT
TRBJ2-3,-,TRBV5-1,ASSFSADTQY
TRBJ2-3,TRBD1,TRBV11-2,ASSLQGARTDTQY
TRBJ2-7,TRBD2,TRBV6-4,ASRGWVAGGPYEQY
TRBJ2-7,-,TRBV18,ASSPSAGLYEQY
TRBJ2-3,-,TRBV30,AWSAGDTQY